The clone carrying this TCR beta chain was picked up many times. What it binds is not known. This sample is part of a study of T-cell reconstitution after alpha-beta-depleted transplantation in children. Whole-study results and caveats: Among T cells one year after transplant, newly produced cells accounted for most counts and diversity. After transplant, high TCRbeta diversity at day 60 in some patients arose from surviving recipient T cells and thymic progenitors. After transplant, at about two months, alpha-beta T cells were reportedly derived from several hundred expanded graft clones.

Germline V CDR1 and CDR2: SGHRS, YFSETQ. This CDR3 spans 14 amino acids. Trimming shortened V by 4 bases and J by 1 base, and 9 bases separated the two germline ends. Construction of the TCRbeta library involved unique molecular identifiers. MiXCR, applied by TCRdb to the PCR reads, yields one record per CDR3 protein. The repertoire holds about 300,000 distinct CDR3 sequences, less than 9.5% seen once, with 9.1% in the top ten. This rearrangement joins TRBV5-1 to TRBJ2-1; no clear D gene. The starting material was peripheral blood, obtained 360 days after TCRalphabeta/CD19-depleted stem cell transplant. The TCR was taken from a female patient aged 2-15 years who had a stem cell transplant for Fanconi anemia, so the T cells may come from the graft donor. The CDR3 DNA follows: TGCGCCAGCAGCGGGGTATCTTCCTACAATGAGCAGTTCTTC. As protein: CASSGVSSYNEQFF.